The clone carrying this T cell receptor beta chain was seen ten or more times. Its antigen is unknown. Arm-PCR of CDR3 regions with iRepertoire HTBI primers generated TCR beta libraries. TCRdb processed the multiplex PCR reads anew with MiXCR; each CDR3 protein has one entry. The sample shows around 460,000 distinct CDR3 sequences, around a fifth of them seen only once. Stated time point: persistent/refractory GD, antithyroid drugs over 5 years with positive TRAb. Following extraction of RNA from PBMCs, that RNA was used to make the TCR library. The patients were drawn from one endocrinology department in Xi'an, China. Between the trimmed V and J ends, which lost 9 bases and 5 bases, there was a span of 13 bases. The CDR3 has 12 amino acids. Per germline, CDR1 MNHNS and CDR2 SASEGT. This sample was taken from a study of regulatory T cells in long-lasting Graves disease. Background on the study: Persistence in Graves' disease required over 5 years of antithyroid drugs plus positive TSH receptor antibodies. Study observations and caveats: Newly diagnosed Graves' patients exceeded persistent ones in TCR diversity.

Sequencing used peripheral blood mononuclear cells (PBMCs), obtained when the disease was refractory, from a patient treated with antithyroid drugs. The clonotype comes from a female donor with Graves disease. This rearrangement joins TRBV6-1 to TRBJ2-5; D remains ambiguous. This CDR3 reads CASGLVRETQYF. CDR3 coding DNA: TGTGCCAGTGGCCTGGTCAGGGAGACCCAGTACTTC.